This TCR beta chain was sequenced in a study of Ad26.COV2.S vaccination and SARS-CoV-2 variants. About the study: Trial arm assignment for the donor was COV1001 Ad26.COV2.S. Ad26.COV2.S shots went into the muscle once or twice, 56 days apart.

Treatment meaning: around 19 received Ad26.COV2.S at low or high dose, single or two shots; several received placebo; per-sample allocation not given. Collection of the samples took place on day 63 after the first injection of vaccine or placebo. An adult aged 18-55 years in Boston served as the donor. Its platform was an Ad26 vector, and its expressed antigen was Wuhan-strain SARS-CoV-2 spike. Trimming took 0 bases from V and 4 from J; bases not matched to a gene: 8. This CDR3 has 17 amino acids. Germline lookup yields CDR1 MGHRA and CDR2 YSYEKL. Sequenced by immunoSEQ multiplex PCR; TCRdb stores in-frame clones only, minus some. Here the sample spans roughly 320,000 clones, roughly 91% being singletons.

The sequenced sample was peripheral blood, obtained in a trial of Ad26.COV2.S vaccine versus placebo. This TCR was sampled from a person aged 18-65 years who received the Ad26.COV2.S COVID-19 vaccine or a placebo. V gene TRBV4-1 combines with J gene TRBJ2-5; 10 nucleotides align to TRBD2. CDR3 amino acids: CASSQDEVAGGSETQYF. The CDR3 region has the DNA TGCGCCAGCAGCCAAGATGAAGTAGCGGGGGGCTCAGAGACCCAGTACTTC.